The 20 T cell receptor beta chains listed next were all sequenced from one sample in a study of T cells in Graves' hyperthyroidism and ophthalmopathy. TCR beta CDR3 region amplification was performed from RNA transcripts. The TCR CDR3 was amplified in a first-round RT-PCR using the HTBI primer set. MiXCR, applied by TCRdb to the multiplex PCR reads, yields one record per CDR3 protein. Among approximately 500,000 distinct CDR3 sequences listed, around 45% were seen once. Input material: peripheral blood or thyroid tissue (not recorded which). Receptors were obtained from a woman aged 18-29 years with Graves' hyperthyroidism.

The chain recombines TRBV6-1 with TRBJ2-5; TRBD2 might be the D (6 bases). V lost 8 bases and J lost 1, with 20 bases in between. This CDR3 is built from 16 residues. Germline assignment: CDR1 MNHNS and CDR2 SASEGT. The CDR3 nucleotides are TGTGCCAGCGAAAGCCTAGCGAACTTCCTCCAAGAGACCCAGTACTTC. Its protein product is CASESLANFLQETQYF.

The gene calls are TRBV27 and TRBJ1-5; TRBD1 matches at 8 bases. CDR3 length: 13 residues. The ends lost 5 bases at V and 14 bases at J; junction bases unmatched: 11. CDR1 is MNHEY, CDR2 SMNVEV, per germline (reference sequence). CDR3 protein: CASSRRTGSYEHF. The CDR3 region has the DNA TGTGCCAGCAGTAGAAGGACAGGGTCCTACGAGCATTTT.

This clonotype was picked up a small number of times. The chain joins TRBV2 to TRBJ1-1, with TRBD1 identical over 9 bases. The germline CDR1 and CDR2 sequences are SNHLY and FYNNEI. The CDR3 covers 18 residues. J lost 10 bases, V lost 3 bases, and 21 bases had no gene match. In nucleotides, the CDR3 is TGTGCCAGCAGTGAGGCTTTCGGGGACAGGGTCCGTTTGTGGGGAGCTTTCTTT. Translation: CASSEAFGDRVRLWGAFF.

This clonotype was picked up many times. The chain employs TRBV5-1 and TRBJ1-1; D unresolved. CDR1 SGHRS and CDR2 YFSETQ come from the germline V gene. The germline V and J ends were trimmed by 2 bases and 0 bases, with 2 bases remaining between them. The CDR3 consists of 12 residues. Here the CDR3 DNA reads TGCGCCAGCAGCTTAGTGAACACTGAAGCTTTCTTT. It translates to CASSLVNTEAFF. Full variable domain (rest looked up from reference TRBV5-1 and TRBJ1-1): KAGVTQTPRYLIKTRGQQVTLSCSPISGHRSVSWYQQTPGQGLQFLFEYFSETQRNKGNFPGRFSGRQFSNSRSEMNVSTLELGDSALYLCASSLVNTEAFFGQGTRLTVV.

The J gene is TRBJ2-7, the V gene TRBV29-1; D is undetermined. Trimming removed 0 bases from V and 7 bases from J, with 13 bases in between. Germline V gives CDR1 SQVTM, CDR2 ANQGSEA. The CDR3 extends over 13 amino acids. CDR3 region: CSVEEPRLGEQYF. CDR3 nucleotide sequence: TGCAGCGTTGAAGAGCCGCGATTAGGGGAGCAGTACTTC.

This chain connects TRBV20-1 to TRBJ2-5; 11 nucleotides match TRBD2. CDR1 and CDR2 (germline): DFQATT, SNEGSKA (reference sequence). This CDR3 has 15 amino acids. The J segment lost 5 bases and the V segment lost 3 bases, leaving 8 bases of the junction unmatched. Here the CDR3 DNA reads TGCAGTGCTAGGATGGTAGCGGGAGGGGGCGAGACCCAGTACTTC. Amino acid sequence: CSARMVAGGGETQYF.

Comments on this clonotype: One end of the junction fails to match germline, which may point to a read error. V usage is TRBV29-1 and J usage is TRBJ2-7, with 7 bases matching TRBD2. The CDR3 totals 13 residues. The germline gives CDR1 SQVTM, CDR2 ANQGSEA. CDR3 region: CSVDLGGSYVQYF. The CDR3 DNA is TGCAGCGTTGATTTGGGGGGGAGCTACGTGCAGTACTTC.

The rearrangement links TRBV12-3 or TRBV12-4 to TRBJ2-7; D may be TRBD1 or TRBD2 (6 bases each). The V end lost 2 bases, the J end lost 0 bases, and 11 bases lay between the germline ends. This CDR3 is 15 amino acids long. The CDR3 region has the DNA TGTGCCAGCAGTTTATGGGGGGCAAGCTCCTACGAGCAGTACTTC. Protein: CASSLWGASSYEQYF.

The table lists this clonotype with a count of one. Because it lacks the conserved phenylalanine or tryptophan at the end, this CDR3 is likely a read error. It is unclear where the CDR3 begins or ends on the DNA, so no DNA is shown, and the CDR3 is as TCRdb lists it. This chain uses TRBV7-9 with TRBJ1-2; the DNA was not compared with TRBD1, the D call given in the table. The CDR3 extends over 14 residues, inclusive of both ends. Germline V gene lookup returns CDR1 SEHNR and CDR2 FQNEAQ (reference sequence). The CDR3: CASSLRAGGKDIVY.

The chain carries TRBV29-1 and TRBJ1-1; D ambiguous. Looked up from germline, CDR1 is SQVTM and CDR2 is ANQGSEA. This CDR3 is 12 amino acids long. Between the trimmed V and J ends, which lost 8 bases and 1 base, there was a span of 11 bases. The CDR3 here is CSTAHTNTEAFF. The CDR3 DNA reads TGCAGCACAGCACATACGAACACTGAAGCTTTCTTT.

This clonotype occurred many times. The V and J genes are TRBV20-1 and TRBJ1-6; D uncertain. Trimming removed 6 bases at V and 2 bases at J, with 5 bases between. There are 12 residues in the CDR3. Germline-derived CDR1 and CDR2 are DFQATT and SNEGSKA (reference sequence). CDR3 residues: CSASAYNSPLHF. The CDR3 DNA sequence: TGCAGTGCCAGTGCCTATAATTCACCCCTCCACTTT.

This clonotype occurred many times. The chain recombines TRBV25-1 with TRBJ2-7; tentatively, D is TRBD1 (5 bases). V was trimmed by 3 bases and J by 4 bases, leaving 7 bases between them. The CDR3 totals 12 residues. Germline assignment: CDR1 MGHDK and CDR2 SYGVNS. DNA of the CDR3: TGTGCCAGCAGTGAGGACACTTACGAGCAGTACTTC. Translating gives CASSEDTYEQYF.

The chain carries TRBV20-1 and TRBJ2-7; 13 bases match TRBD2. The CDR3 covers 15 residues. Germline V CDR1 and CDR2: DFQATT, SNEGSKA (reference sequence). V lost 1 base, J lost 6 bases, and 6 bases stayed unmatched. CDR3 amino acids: CSARADTSGRGEQYF. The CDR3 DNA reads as TGCAGTGCTAGAGCCGATACTAGCGGGAGGGGCGAGCAGTACTTC.

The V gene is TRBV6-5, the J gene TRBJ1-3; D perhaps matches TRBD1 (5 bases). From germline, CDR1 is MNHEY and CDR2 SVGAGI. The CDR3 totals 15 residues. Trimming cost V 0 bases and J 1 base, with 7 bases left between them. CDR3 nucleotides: TGTGCCAGCAGTTACTCAACAGGTTCTGGAAACACCATATATTTT. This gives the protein CASSYSTGSGNTIYF.

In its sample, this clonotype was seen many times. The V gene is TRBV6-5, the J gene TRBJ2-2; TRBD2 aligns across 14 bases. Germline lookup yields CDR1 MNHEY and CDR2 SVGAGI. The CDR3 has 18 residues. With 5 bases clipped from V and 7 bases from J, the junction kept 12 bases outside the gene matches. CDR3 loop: CASSAGLAGVFGGGELFF. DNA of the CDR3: TGTGCCAGCAGTGCGGGACTAGCGGGAGTGTTCGGTGGCGGGGAGCTGTTTTTT.

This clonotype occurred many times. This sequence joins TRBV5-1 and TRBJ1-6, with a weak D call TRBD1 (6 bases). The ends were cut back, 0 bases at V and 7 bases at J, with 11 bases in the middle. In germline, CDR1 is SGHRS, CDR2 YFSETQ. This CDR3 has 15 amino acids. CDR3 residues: CASSLEGVRNSPLHF. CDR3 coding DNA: TGCGCCAGCAGCTTGGAGGGGGTGAGGAATTCACCCCTCCACTTT.

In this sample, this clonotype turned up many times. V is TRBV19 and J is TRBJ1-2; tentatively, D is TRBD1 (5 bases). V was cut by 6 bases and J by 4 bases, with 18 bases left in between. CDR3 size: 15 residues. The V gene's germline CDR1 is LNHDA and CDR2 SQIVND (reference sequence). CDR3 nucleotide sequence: TGTGCCAGTAGCGCCGCCCAGGGTTGGGGCTATGGCTACACCTTC. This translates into CASSAAQGWGYGYTF.

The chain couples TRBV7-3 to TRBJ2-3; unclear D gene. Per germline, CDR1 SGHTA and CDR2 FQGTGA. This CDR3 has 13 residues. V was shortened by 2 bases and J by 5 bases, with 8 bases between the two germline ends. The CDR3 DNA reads TGTGCCAGCAGCTTATCGATGAGAGATACGCAGTATTTT. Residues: CASSLSMRDTQYF.

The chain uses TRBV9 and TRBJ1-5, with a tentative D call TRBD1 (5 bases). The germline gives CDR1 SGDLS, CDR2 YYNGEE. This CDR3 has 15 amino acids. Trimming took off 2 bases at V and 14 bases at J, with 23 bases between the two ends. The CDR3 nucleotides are TGTGCCAGCAGCGTCGGGACTAGCGGGAGCCTCCACGAGCATTTT. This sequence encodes CASSVGTSGSLHEHF.

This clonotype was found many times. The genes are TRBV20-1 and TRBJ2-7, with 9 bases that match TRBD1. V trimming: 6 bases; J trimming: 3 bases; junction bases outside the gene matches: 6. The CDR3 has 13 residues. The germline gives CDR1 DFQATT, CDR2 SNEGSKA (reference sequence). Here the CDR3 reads CSAAPGQGYEQYF. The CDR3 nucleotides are TGCAGTGCAGCACCGGGACAGGGCTACGAGCAGTACTTC.